A selection of T cell receptor beta chains follows, all from one sample in a study of Graves' ophthalmopathy and Graves' hyperthyroidism. TCRdb re-derived calls from the multiplex PCR reads in MiXCR, one entry per CDR3 protein. This table has around 1.1 million distinct CDR3 sequences, about 38% appearing once. The sample consisted of peripheral blood or thyroid tissue (not recorded which). These receptors all come from an adult man with Graves' hyperthyroidism. Both conserved end residues are part of each CDR3. A D gene is named only where the DNA matches it firmly. Not all rows give a size; the values are once, few, many and, for expanded clones, a class.

size: NA; D: NA; J: TRBJ2-7; V: TRBV4-3; CDR3: CASSQDLWQSSYEQYF; DNA: TGCGCCAGCAGCCAAGATCTTTGGCAGAGCTCCTACGAGCAGTACTTC
size: NA; D: NA; J: TRBJ2-6; V: TRBV10-3; CDR3: CTIKGAGGAGANVLTF; DNA: TGTACCATCAAGGGGGCGGGAGGAGCTGGGGCCAACGTCCTGACTTTC
size: many; D: NA; J: TRBJ2-5; V: TRBV7-9; CDR3: CASSRESGQETQYF; DNA: TGTGCCAGCAGCCGAGAGTCGGGCCAAGAGACCCAGTACTTC
size: few; D: NA; J: TRBJ2-5; V: TRBV9; CDR3: CASSEGGPDQETQYF; DNA: TGTGCCAGCAGCGAGGGGGGGCCGGACCAAGAGACCCAGTACTTC
size: NA; D: NA; J: TRBJ1-1; V: TRBV6-5; CDR3: CASSYGSNTESFF; DNA: TGTGCCAGCAGTTACGGGTCCAACACTGAATCTTTCTTT
size: few; D: NA; J: TRBJ1-5; V: TRBV6-6; CDR3: CASSPGMGRDQPQHF; DNA: TGTGCCAGCAGCCCGGGCATGGGCAGGGATCAGCCCCAGCATTTT
size: many; D: TRBD1; J: TRBJ2-5; V: TRBV7-9; CDR3: CASSSMDRKETQYF; DNA: TGTGCCAGCAGCTCCATGGACAGGAAAGAGACCCAGTACTTC
size: many; D: NA; J: TRBJ2-5; V: TRBV7-3; CDR3: CASSLGAGLETQYF; DNA: TGTGCCAGCAGCTTAGGGGCAGGGTTAGAGACCCAGTACTTC
size: NA; D: NA; J: TRBJ2-7; V: TRBV7-8; CDR3: CASSRDATSSYEQYF; DNA: TGCGCCAGCAGCCGCGATGCAACGAGCTCCTACGAGCAGTACTTC
size: NA; D: NA; J: TRBJ1-5; V: TRBV15; CDR3: CATSRGGSLNQPQHF; DNA: TGTGCCACCAGCCGAGGGGGATCCCTCAATCAGCCCCAGCATTTT
size: NA; D: TRBD1; J: TRBJ2-5; V: TRBV10-3; CDR3: CASSDRQGLRGKTQYF; DNA: TGTGCCAGCAGTGACAGACAGGGGTTGCGGGGCAAGACCCAGTACTTC
size: many; D: TRBD1; J: TRBJ2-7; V: TRBV7-2; CDR3: CASTTGGQRQYF; DNA: TGTGCCAGCACCACAGGGGGGCAGCGTCAGTACTTC
size: NA; D: NA; J: TRBJ1-1; V: TRBV7-9; CDR3: CASSATSGRENTEAFF; DNA: TGTGCCAGCAGTGCGACCTCAGGACGGGAGAACACTGAAGCTTTCTTT
size: few; D: TRBD1; J: TRBJ2-7; V: TRBV9; CDR3: CASSVGDREFYEQYF; DNA: TGTGCCAGCAGCGTAGGGGACAGGGAATTCTACGAGCAGTACTTC
size: few; D: NA; J: TRBJ2-2; V: TRBV12-3/TRBV12-4; CDR3: CASSFAQGRSDTGELFF; DNA: TGTGCCAGCAGTTTTGCACAGGGCCGGTCGGACACCGGGGAGCTGTTTTTT
size: NA; D: NA; J: TRBJ2-2; V: TRBV20-1; CDR3: CSALTGTRGGELFF; DNA: TGCAGTGCCCTCACTGGAACCCGGGGCGGGGAGCTGTTTTTT
size: many; D: NA; J: TRBJ2-5; V: TRBV7-9; CDR3: CASSPGRTVQETQYF; DNA: TGTGCCAGCAGCCCGGGACGGACAGTCCAAGAGACCCAGTACTTC
size: NA; D: NA; J: TRBJ2-7; V: TRBV4-3; CDR3: CASSPSQGLEQYF; DNA: TGCGCCAGCAGCCCCTCCCAGGGTTTGGAGCAGTACTTC
size: few; D: TRBD1; J: TRBJ1-1; V: TRBV6-6; CDR3: CASSPHRTGYSEAFF; DNA: TGTGCCAGCAGTCCTCATAGGACAGGGTACTCTGAAGCTTTCTTT
size: few; D: NA; J: TRBJ1-4; V: TRBV5-6; CDR3: CASSLYHHWTNNEKLFF; DNA: TGTGCCAGCAGCTTGTATCATCACTGGACCAATAATGAAAAACTGTTTTTT
size: few; D: NA; J: TRBJ1-2; V: TRBV7-2; CDR3: CATRLPRVGFNYTF; DNA: TGCGCCACTCGCCTCCCGAGGGTGGGTTTTAACTACACCTTC
size: many; D: NA; J: TRBJ2-6; V: TRBV4-3; CDR3: CASSHGTRANVLTF; DNA: TGCGCCAGCAGCCATGGTACTAGGGCCAACGTCCTGACTTTC
size: NA; D: NA; J: TRBJ2-6; V: TRBV7-6; CDR3: CASSLFSVDSSGANVLTF; DNA: TGTGCCAGCAGCTTATTTTCGGTCGACAGCTCTGGGGCCAACGTCCTGACTTTC
size: NA; D: NA; J: TRBJ1-1; V: TRBV10-3; CDR3: CAISDHDGMNTEAFF; DNA: TGTGCCATCAGTGACCATGACGGCATGAACACTGAAGCTTTCTTT
size: NA; D: NA; J: TRBJ2-3; V: TRBV10-3; CDR3: CAISEVMTDTQYF; DNA: TGTGCCATCAGTGAGGTCATGACAGATACGCAGTATTTT
size: NA; D: TRBD1; J: TRBJ1-4; V: TRBV7-2; CDR3: CASSSPGQGSEKLFF; DNA: TGTGCCAGCAGCTCTCCGGGACAGGGAAGCGAAAAACTGTTTTTT
size: NA; D: NA; J: TRBJ1-1; V: TRBV2; CDR3: CASSESGAFF; DNA: TGTGCCAGCAGTGAATCGGGAGCTTTCTTT
size: many; D: TRBD2; J: TRBJ2-5; V: TRBV15; CDR3: CATSDSGTSGSETQYF; DNA: TGTGCCACCAGCGATTCCGGGACTAGCGGGAGTGAGACCCAGTACTTC
size: NA; D: TRBD2; J: TRBJ2-7; V: TRBV9; CDR3: CASGGIASLYF; DNA: TGTGCTAGCGGGGGGATAGCGAGCTTGTACTTC
size: NA; D: NA; J: TRBJ1-1; V: TRBV12-3/TRBV12-4; CDR3: CASTLGGMAFF; DNA: TGTGCCAGCACCTTAGGAGGGATGGCTTTCTTT
size: NA; D: NA; J: TRBJ1-2; V: TRBV24-1; CDR3: CATSVDTGEPYITNYGYTF; DNA: TGTGCCACCAGTGTAGACACGGGGGAACCTTATATAACTAACTATGGCTACACCTTC